Listed here are 22 T cell receptor beta chains from one sample, sequenced in a study of cytomegalovirus exposure and HLA in healthy donors. Sequenced by immunoSEQ multiplex PCR; TCRdb stores in-frame clones only, minus some. The data hold 150,000 or so clones, with 70% to 90% observed a single time. The sample consisted of PBMCs. These receptors originate from a man between 25 and 39 years old in good health and CMV-seropositive.

This clone was seen only once. The chain recombines TRBV2 with TRBJ2-7; 11 bases agree with TRBD1. The CDR3 consists of 13 residues. V lost 7 bases to trimming and J lost 9 bases; unmatched junction nucleotides: 8. Germline CDR1 SNHLY, CDR2 FYNNEI. CDR3 coding DNA: TGTGCCAGCACCGGGGACAGGGGGACGGGGCAGTACTTC. Translated, it gives CASTGDRGTGQYF. The complete variable domain, with remaining parts taken from reference TRBV2 and TRBJ2-7, reads EPEVTQTPSHQVTQMGQEVILRCVPISNHLYFYWYRQILGQKVEFLVSFYNNEISEKSEIFDDQFSVERPDGSNFTLKIRSTKLEDSAMYFCASTGDRGTGQYFGPGTRLTVT.

This clone occurred once. The chain recombines TRBV12-5 with TRBJ2-5, with TRBD2 as a possible D gene (6 bases). The germline V gene has CDR1 LGHNT and CDR2 FRNRAP. CDR3 length: 14 residues. V was cut by 6 bases and J by 5 bases, with 16 bases left in between. The CDR3: CASGLGTVGETQYF. Written as DNA, the CDR3 is TGTGCTAGTGGCCTCGGGACTGTCGGGGAGACCCAGTACTTC.

This chain joins TRBV4-1 and TRBJ2-7; the D is unclear. The CDR3 totals 13 residues. From germline, CDR1 is MGHRA and CDR2 YSYEKL. V lost 5 bases and J lost 3, with 11 bases in between. DNA of the CDR3: TGCGCCAGCAGCGTACTGAACGACTACGAGCAGTACTTC. Translation gives CASSVLNDYEQYF.

The chain uses TRBV5-8 and TRBJ2-1, with D possibly being TRBD2 (6 bases). The CDR3 loop spans 15 amino acids. Germline assignment: CDR1 SGHTS and CDR2 YDEGEE. The V and J ends lost 5 bases and 5 bases respectively, with 17 bases between them. In DNA, the CDR3 is TGTGCCAGCAGGCGGTATAGCGGAGGAGACAATGAGCAGTTCTTC. Its protein product is CASRRYSGGDNEQFF.

J is TRBJ2-1 and V is TRBV9, with TRBD2 matching over 9 bases. This CDR3 region has 16 residues. From germline, CDR1 is SGDLS and CDR2 YYNGEE. J lost 9 bases, V lost 4 bases, and 14 bases had no gene match. The chain's CDR3 is CASSQGVSGGRSEQFF. The CDR3 region has the DNA TGTGCCAGCAGCCAGGGCGTAAGCGGGGGGAGGAGTGAGCAGTTCTTC.

The chain has TRBV6-5 and TRBJ2-1; the D gene is possibly TRBD2 (6 bases). In germline, CDR1 is MNHEY, CDR2 SVGAGI. V was pared by 4 bases and J by 10 bases, with 20 bases between. The CDR3 is 15 amino acids. In DNA, the CDR3 is TGTGCCAGCAGTTCAAACTCCGGGGGAGTGGGAGAGCAGTTCTTC. Translating gives CASSSNSGGVGEQFF.

The chain carries TRBV5-6 and TRBJ1-6; 7 bases map to TRBD1. V trimming: 2 bases; J trimming: 6 bases; junction bases outside the gene matches: 5. The CDR3 sequence is 15 residues long. Germline loops: CDR1 SGHDT, CDR2 YYEEEE. CDR3 DNA sequence: TGTGCCAGCAGCTTCAGGGACAGACTTAATTCACCCCTCCACTTT. Amino acids: CASSFRDRLNSPLHF.

The chain joins TRBV4-3 to TRBJ2-7; D is perhaps TRBD1 (6 bases). There are 15 residues in the CDR3. Trimming took 1 base from V and 3 from J, leaving 13 bases between them. Germline CDR1 reads LGHNA; CDR2 reads YSLEER. DNA of the CDR3: TGCGCCAGCAGCCAAGTAAGAGGACAGTACTACGAGCAGTACTTC. Translating it yields CASSQVRGQYYEQYF.

The chain couples TRBV7-8 to TRBJ1-2, with TRBD1 as a possible D gene (6 bases). This CDR3 has 16 amino acids. V was clipped by 2 bases and J by 0 bases, with 13 bases between them. Germline assignment: CDR1 SGHVS and CDR2 FQNEAQ. The DNA of the CDR3 is TGTGCCAGCAGCTTAAAGGTGGGGGCTTCTAACTATGGCTACACCTTC. Its protein is CASSLKVGASNYGYTF.

This clone was seen a few times. This sample includes further DNA sequences coding for the same CDR3. CDR3 in amino acids: CASSLTGGGNQPQHF. As DNA, the CDR3 is TGCGCCAGCAGCTTGACAGGCGGAGGCAATCAGCCCCAGCATTTT. This chain uses TRBV5-1 with TRBJ1-5; tentative D call: TRBD1 (5 bases). V lost 1 base, J lost 2 bases, and 10 bases lay in between. From germline, CDR1 is SGHRS and CDR2 YFSETQ. This CDR3 has 15 amino acids.

This clone turned up a few times. The J gene is TRBJ1-6, the V gene TRBV7-4, with 11 bases lining up with TRBD1. The CDR3 is 18 amino acids. Germline values: CDR1 SGHVT, CDR2 SQSDAQ. The junction had 17 bases not matched to a gene; V was cut back by 7 bases and J by 9 bases. The CDR3 is CASTPRGPGQGVRSPLHF. The CDR3 nucleotides are TGTGCCAGCACCCCCCGGGGGCCGGGACAGGGGGTTCGTTCACCCCTCCACTTT.

The gene calls are TRBV6-5 and TRBJ1-5; D not resolved. The germline gives CDR1 MNHEY, CDR2 SVGAGI. V shed 4 bases and J shed 6 bases, with 13 bases lying between them. There are 14 residues in the CDR3. The chain's CDR3 is CASSSSYSSQPQHF. The CDR3 nucleotides are TGTGCCAGCAGTTCGTCCTACTCGAGTCAGCCCCAGCATTTT.

The gene calls are TRBV15 and TRBJ2-7, with 9 bases identical to TRBD2. V was pared by 3 bases and J by 0 bases, with 6 bases of the junction left unmatched. Germline assignment: CDR1 LNHNV and CDR2 YYDKDF (reference sequence). The CDR3 consists of 16 residues. The CDR3 is CATSRGGGATSYEQYF. The CDR3, as DNA: TGTGCCACCAGCAGGGGCGGGGGGGCTACCTCCTACGAGCAGTACTTC.

The chain has TRBV4-3 and TRBJ2-2; no clear D. This CDR3 contains 16 residues. The V end was cut by 0 bases, the J end by 3 bases, with 11 bases between. Germline assignment: CDR1 LGHNA and CDR2 YSLEER. The CDR3 nucleotides read TGCGCCAGCAGCCAAGATTCCCAGGCAGACACCGGGGAGCTGTTTTTT. Protein: CASSQDSQADTGELFF.

The rearrangement links TRBV6-7 to TRBJ1-2, with TRBD1 matching 8 bases. TRBV6-7 belongs to the ORF category, with a function that is uncertain. The V and J ends lost 5 bases and 0 bases, in that order; junction bases with no gene match: 11. This CDR3 contains 17 residues. CDR3 DNA: TGTGCCAGCAGTGAACCGGGACAGGAAAAAACTAACTATGGCTACACCTTC. Its translation is CASSEPGQEKTNYGYTF.

This clone was counted only a few times. V usage is TRBV7-6 and J usage is TRBJ2-7, with 7 positions matching TRBD2. The CDR3 runs 14 residues. V shed 7 bases, J shed 0 bases, and the junction held 6 bases outside the gene matches. Germline V gives CDR1 SGHVS, CDR2 FNYEAQ. The CDR3 bases are TGTGCCAGCATCCCCTCGGGGGGCTCCTACGAGCAGTACTTC. It codes for CASIPSGGSYEQYF. Combining the CDR3 with reference TRBV7-6 and TRBJ2-7 gives the whole variable domain GAGVSQSPRYKVTKRGQDVALRCDPISGHVSLYWYRQALGQGPEFLTYFNYEAQQDKSGLPNDRFSAERPEGSISTLTIQRTEQRDSAMYRCASIPSGGSYEQYFGPGTRLTVT.

This chain uses TRBV4-1 with TRBJ1-2; 9 bases map to TRBD1. V dropped 2 bases and J dropped 4; count of bases not matched to a gene: 5. CDR1 is MGHRA, CDR2 YSYEKL, per germline. This CDR3 is 15 amino acids long. The CDR3 nucleotides read TGCGCCAGCAGCCAACGGACAGGGGAGATCTATGGCTACACCTTC. It encodes CASSQRTGEIYGYTF.

This chain connects TRBV6-5 to TRBJ2-7; maybe TRBD2 (5 bases). Germline V gene data show CDR1 as MNHEY and CDR2 as SVGAGI. The CDR3 runs 11 residues. Trimming left V 4 bases short and J 6 bases short, with 7 bases between. The CDR3 reads CASSWTGEQYF. In DNA form, the CDR3 reads TGTGCCAGCAGTTGGACTGGCGAGCAGTACTTC.

About this clone: The CDR3 ends on some other residue instead of the conserved phenylalanine or tryptophan, so this is likely a read error. Because the CDR3's place on the DNA is in doubt, the DNA is left out and the CDR3 is given as listed by TCRdb. V and J are TRBV2 and TRBJ1-1; the table's TRBD1 call for D was not verified on the DNA. The germline V gene encodes CDR1 SNHLY and CDR2 FYNNEI. Both ends counted, the CDR3 spans 13 residues. CDR3 sequence: CASSEVPTDPSRL.

This chain joins TRBV9 and TRBJ2-3, with 9 bases that match TRBD1. Germline V gene lookup returns CDR1 SGDLS and CDR2 YYNGEE. After removal of 0 bases from V and 3 bases from J, the junction contained 2 bases not matched to a gene. CDR3 size: 15 residues. The DNA of the CDR3 is TGTGCCAGCAGCGTAGTGGGACAGGGAACAGATACGCAGTATTTT. Encoded protein: CASSVVGQGTDTQYF.

The chain uses TRBV4-2 and TRBJ2-5; possibly TRBD1 for D (5 bases). Trimming stripped 0 bases from V and 4 bases from J, with 12 bases between. The V gene's germline CDR1 is LGHNA and CDR2 YNFKEQ. CDR3 length equals 15 residues. The CDR3 DNA reads TGTGCCAGCAGCCAAGATCGTACAGGAAGAGAGACCCAGTACTTC. Encoded protein: CASSQDRTGRETQYF.

CDR3 residues: CASSVEGDSAYEQYF. The CDR3 DNA sequence: TGTGCCAGCAGCGTAGAGGGGGACAGCGCCTACGAGCAGTACTTC. The chain couples TRBV9 to TRBJ2-7; 7 positions agree with TRBD1. Germline V CDR1 and CDR2: SGDLS, YYNGEE. The ends lost 0 bases at V and 2 bases at J; junction bases unmatched: 5. The CDR3 covers 15 residues.